Sequencing of this T cell receptor beta chain was carried out in a study of cytomegalovirus exposure and HLA in healthy donors. The wider study: Among about 380 genotyped donors, around 80% fell in the Caucasian-associated ancestry cluster. Whole-study results and caveats: Under in vitro conditions, three CMV-associated chains were confirmed as specific for CMV antigens.

With 60 Vbeta and 13 Jbeta primers, the PCR was carried out. TCRdb's copy holds only in-frame clones and misses some; the assay was immunoSEQ multiplex PCR. The data hold 85,000 to 100,000 clones, with just under 80% observed a single time. This CDR3 has 13 amino acids. Germline-derived CDR1 and CDR2 are MNHEY and SVGAGI. The V end was cut by 0 bases, the J end by 7 bases, with 10 bases between. Remarks on this clone: Its antigen remains unidentified.

This clonotype was sampled from a middle-aged woman in good health and CMV-seropositive. The specimen sequenced was PBMCs. The chain recombines TRBV6-5 with TRBJ2-7; TRBD2 is a possible D gene (5 bases). Here the CDR3 reads CASSYSSTGEQYF. In nucleotides, the CDR3 is TGTGCCAGCAGTTACTCGTCAACGGGGGAGCAGTACTTC.